These 14 T cell receptor beta chains share one sample of origin, sequenced in a study of cytomegalovirus exposure and HLA in healthy donors. Profiled with immunoSEQ multiplex PCR; TCRdb holds only in-frame clones, not every one. The table shows roughly 140,000 clones, with roughly nine tenths occurring only once. The sample comprised PBMCs. The receptors derive from a man aged 18 to 29 in good health and CMV-seronegative.

This chain joins TRBV6-5 and TRBJ2-5, with D unresolved. Germline V gene lookup returns CDR1 MNHEY and CDR2 SVGAGI. This CDR3 is built from 11 residues. Trimming took off 4 bases at V and 3 bases at J, with 3 bases between the two ends. The CDR3 reads CASSLEETQYF. Written as DNA, the CDR3 is TGTGCCAGCAGTTTAGAAGAGACCCAGTACTTC.

This rearrangement joins TRBV18 to TRBJ2-3, with 7 positions matching TRBD2. Germline CDR1 KGHSH, CDR2 LQKENI. The CDR3 length is 18 residues. With V trimmed by 1 base and J by 3 bases, 13 bases remained unmatched. CDR3 region: CASSPLPRPAGETDTQYF. CDR3 sequence (DNA): TGTGCCAGCTCACCACTTCCCCGACCCGCGGGGGAAACAGATACGCAGTATTTT.

V gene TRBV9 combines with J gene TRBJ2-3, with TRBD2 as a possible D gene (6 bases). V gave up 0 bases and J gave up 4 bases, with 12 bases separating them. Germline V CDR1 and CDR2: SGDLS, YYNGEE. The CDR3 extends over 15 amino acids. CDR3 coding DNA: TGTGCCAGCAGCGTAGGAGATTCTAGCGCAGATACGCAGTATTTT. As protein: CASSVGDSSADTQYF.

V and J are TRBV4-3 and TRBJ2-4, with D perhaps TRBD1 (5 bases). There are 19 residues in the CDR3. Germline CDR1 is LGHNA and CDR2 is YSLEER. Trimming cost V 0 bases and J 0 bases, with 18 bases left between them. The CDR3 DNA is TGCGCCAGCAGCCAAGATCGGACCAACCGACAGATAGCCAAAAACATTCAGTACTTC. Translation gives CASSQDRTNRQIAKNIQYF.

In its sample, this clone was seen a few times. Germline is not matched at one junction end, which may reflect a read error. The rearrangement joins TRBV7-8 to TRBJ1-6; 10 nucleotides line up with TRBD1. The germline CDR1 and CDR2 sequences are SGHVS and FQNEAQ. The CDR3 contains 14 residues. The CDR3 protein is CASRSSGTGESLRF. The CDR3 nucleotides read TGTGCCAGCAGGTCGTCCGGGACAGGGGAGAGTTTGCGCTTT.

V gene TRBV15 combines with J gene TRBJ1-2; D is possibly TRBD1 (6 bases). Trimming took off 6 bases at V and 2 bases at J, with 13 bases between the two ends. Germline CDR1 reads LNHNV; CDR2 reads YYDKDF (reference sequence). CDR3 length: 14 amino acids. In nucleotides, the CDR3 is TGTGCCACCAGAATCGGTAGGGGGAACTATGGCTACACCTTC. As protein: CATRIGRGNYGYTF.

The V and J genes are TRBV30 and TRBJ2-5, with D possibly matching TRBD2 (6 bases). Germline lookup yields CDR1 GTSNPN and CDR2 SVGIG (reference sequence). CDR3 length: 15 amino acids. Deletions cut 0 bases from V and 1 base from J, with 12 bases between. CDR3 protein: CAWSVGIAAQETQYF. The CDR3 DNA is TGTGCCTGGAGTGTAGGAATAGCGGCCCAAGAGACCCAGTACTTC. The full variable domain, with the rest looked up from reference TRBV30 and TRBJ2-5, is SQTIHQWPATLVQPVGSPLSLECTVEGTSNPNLYWYRQAAGRGLQLLFYSVGIGQISSEVPQNLSASRPQDRQFILSSKKLLLSDSGFYLCAWSVGIAAQETQYFGPGTRLLVL.

This chain joins TRBV9 and TRBJ2-3, with a weak D call TRBD2 (6 bases). CDR3 length equals 17 residues. CDR1 SGDLS and CDR2 YYNGEE come from the germline V gene. Trimming took 4 bases from V and 5 from J, leaving 23 bases between them. The CDR3 DNA reads as TGTGCCAGCAGCCCGCCCTGGGGGGAGCTTTACGGAGATACGCAGTATTTT. As protein: CASSPPWGELYGDTQYF.

V usage is TRBV2 and J usage is TRBJ2-1; 9 nucleotides align to TRBD2. In germline, CDR1 is SNHLY, CDR2 FYNNEI. Unmatched junction bases numbered 6, after V lost 3 bases and J lost 9 bases. The CDR3 sequence is 14 residues long. The CDR3 bases are TGTGCCAGCAGTGATCAGGGGACTAGCAGTGAGCAGTTCTTC. Translating gives CASSDQGTSSEQFF. Drawing the rest from reference TRBV2 and TRBJ2-1, the complete variable domain is EPEVTQTPSHQVTQMGQEVILRCVPISNHLYFYWYRQILGQKVEFLVSFYNNEISEKSEIFDDQFSVERPDGSNFTLKIRSTKLEDSAMYFCASSDQGTSSEQFFGPGTRLTVL.

This clone occurred once. V gene TRBV6-1 combines with J gene TRBJ2-7, with TRBD1 identical over 9 bases. The CDR3 is made up of 17 amino acids. V lost 1 base to trimming and J lost 7 bases; unmatched junction nucleotides: 14. Germline loops: CDR1 MNHNS, CDR2 SASEGT. CDR3 sequence: CASSEGRTLGTGREQYV. In DNA form, the CDR3 reads TGTGCCAGCAGTGAAGGAAGGACCCTCGGGACAGGGAGGGAGCAGTACGTC.

This sequence joins TRBV27 and TRBJ2-1; D may be TRBD2 (5 bases). V gave up 7 bases and J gave up 0 bases, with 16 bases separating them. Per the germline V gene, CDR1 is MNHEY and CDR2 is SMNVEV (reference sequence). The CDR3 runs 16 residues. The CDR3 protein is CASTDRGASSYNEQFF. CDR3 nucleotides: TGTGCCAGCACCGACCGGGGTGCCAGCTCCTACAATGAGCAGTTCTTC.

This chain links TRBV7-8 with TRBJ2-7; TRBD2 matches at 16 bases. Per germline, CDR1 SGHVS and CDR2 FQNEAQ. The CDR3 consists of 16 residues. The V segment lost 4 bases and the J segment 9 bases; nucleotides outside the gene matches: 9. CDR3 region: CASSSTPGLAGGWQYV. CDR3 DNA sequence: TGTGCCAGCAGCTCAACCCCGGGACTAGCGGGAGGGTGGCAGTACGTC.

The rearrangement links TRBV2 to TRBJ2-7; D is undetermined. Germline V gene lookup returns CDR1 SNHLY and CDR2 FYNNEI. V lost 10 bases, J lost 3 bases, and 19 bases lay in between. This CDR3 spans 14 amino acids. The CDR3 is CATSPRVLGYEQYF. For the CDR3, the DNA is TGTGCCACTTCTCCCCGGGTTCTAGGCTACGAGCAGTACTTC. The variable domain in full, with the rest retrieved from reference TRBV2 and TRBJ2-7, is EPEVTQTPSHQVTQMGQEVILRCVPISNHLYFYWYRQILGQKVEFLVSFYNNEISEKSEIFDDQFSVERPDGSNFTLKIRSTKLEDSAMYFCATSPRVLGYEQYFGPGTRLTVT.

The V call is TRBV5-1, the J call TRBJ1-2; 9 nucleotides match TRBD1. CDR1 and CDR2 from the germline V gene are SGHRS and YFSETQ. This CDR3 has 16 amino acids. Trimming took 0 bases from V and 5 from J; bases not matched to a gene: 8. CDR3 region: CASSLGSTGGGYGYTF. CDR3 coding DNA: TGCGCCAGCAGCTTGGGGTCAACAGGGGGCGGATATGGCTACACCTTC.